One sample yielded the 14 T cell receptor beta chains listed below, sequenced in a study of cytomegalovirus exposure and HLA in healthy donors. The PCR employed 60 Vbeta primers together with 13 Jbeta primers. The assay was immunoSEQ multiplex PCR, and TCRdb's table has in-frame clones only and misses some. This table holds under 200,000 clones, about 85% found once. Sequencing was carried out using PBMCs. The receptor set was obtained from a man aged 18 to 29 in good health and CMV-seronegative.

This chain links TRBV7-3 with TRBJ2-3; 8 bases agree with TRBD2. V dropped 2 bases and J dropped 5; count of bases not matched to a gene: 6. This CDR3 is built from 15 residues. Germline V gene lookup returns CDR1 SGHTA and CDR2 FQGTGA. CDR3: CASSLRGGLGDTQYF. The CDR3 coding sequence is TGTGCCAGCAGCTTACGCGGGGGGTTAGGAGATACGCAGTATTTT.

This chain uses TRBV7-9 with TRBJ1-5; 8 bases are shared with TRBD1. The junction had 7 bases not matched to a gene; V was cut back by 5 bases and J by 4 bases. The CDR3 consists of 15 residues. Germline loops: CDR1 SEHNR, CDR2 FQNEAQ (reference sequence). This CDR3 is CASSDRTGKNQPQHF. CDR3 in DNA: TGTGCCAGCAGCGACAGGACAGGGAAGAATCAGCCCCAGCATTTT.

The chain is built from TRBV4-2 and TRBJ1-5; D perhaps matches TRBD1 (5 bases). Trimming removed 2 bases from V and 5 bases from J, with 13 bases in between. CDR1 and CDR2 from the germline V gene are LGHNA and YNFKEQ. This CDR3 spans 15 amino acids. The CDR3 loop is CASSQRGDGDQPQHF. The CDR3 coding sequence is TGTGCCAGCAGCCAACGGGGGGATGGTGATCAGCCCCAGCATTTT.

This clone has just one count. This rearrangement joins TRBV29-1 to TRBJ2-3; 10 nucleotides match TRBD2. The CDR3 spans 13 residues. After removal of 6 bases from V and 5 bases from J, the junction contained 5 bases not matched to a gene. CDR1 and CDR2 from the germline V gene are SQVTM and ANQGSEA. The CDR3 reads CSVSGRALDTQYF. The DNA for the CDR3 is TGCAGCGTGAGCGGGAGGGCCCTAGATACGCAGTATTTT.

The rearrangement uses TRBV5-8 and TRBJ1-1; 7 bases fit TRBD1. V dropped 4 bases and J dropped 7; count of bases not matched to a gene: 4. Germline assignment: CDR1 SGHTS and CDR2 YDEGEE. This CDR3 has 12 amino acids. CDR3 nucleotide sequence: TGTGCCAGCAGCCGGGACAGCTTTGAAGCTTTCTTT. It encodes CASSRDSFEAFF.

There are a few counts of this clone. V and J are TRBV4-1 and TRBJ2-7; TRBD2 matches 7 bases. The CDR3 runs 16 residues. The germline gives CDR1 MGHRA, CDR2 YSYEKL. V lost 3 bases and J lost 0; bases outside the gene matches: 8. The CDR3 bases are TGCGCCAGCAGCCAGCAACCCGGGACTACCTCCTACGAGCAGTACTTC. Amino acids: CASSQQPGTTSYEQYF.

The V and J genes are TRBV7-3 and TRBJ2-3, with a weak D call TRBD2 (5 bases). This CDR3 has 13 residues. Trimming stripped 3 bases from V and 6 bases from J, with 10 bases between. Germline CDR1 reads SGHTA; CDR2 reads FQGTGA. The CDR3 DNA reads TGTGCCAGCAGCTTGGGTAGCGACGATACGCAGTATTTT. It is translated as CASSLGSDDTQYF.

This rearrangement joins TRBV7-9 to TRBJ2-7; TRBD1 agrees at 8 bases. This CDR3 is built from 17 residues. V shed 5 bases, J shed 4 bases, and the junction held 16 bases outside the gene matches. Germline V gene sequence: CDR1 SEHNR, CDR2 FQNEAQ (reference sequence). Here the CDR3 reads CASSPAGTGWPSYEQYF. DNA of the CDR3: TGTGCCAGCAGCCCCGCCGGGACAGGTTGGCCCTCTTACGAGCAGTACTTC.

V is TRBV6-5 and J is TRBJ1-4; D is possibly TRBD1 (6 bases). Trimming shortened V by 4 bases and J by 8 bases, and 20 bases separated the two germline ends. CDR1 is MNHEY and CDR2 is SVGAGI in the germline V gene. This CDR3 contains 16 residues. The CDR3 sequence: CASSSYPGQEGEKLFF. DNA for the CDR3: TGTGCCAGCAGTTCCTATCCGGGACAAGAGGGAGAAAAACTGTTTTTT.

The chain links TRBV5-1 to TRBJ2-3; 14 bases fit TRBD2. Per germline, CDR1 SGHRS and CDR2 YFSETQ. The CDR3 contains 17 residues. V trimming: 2 bases; J trimming: 5 bases; junction bases outside the gene matches: 7. The CDR3 coding sequence is TGCGCCAGCAGCTTTGGACTAGCGGGGGGCCCACAAGATACGCAGTATTTT. Amino acids: CASSFGLAGGPQDTQYF.

The table lists this clone with a count of one. This rearrangement joins TRBV11-2 to TRBJ1-1, with TRBD1 matching over 9 bases. V shed 5 bases, J shed 5 bases, and the junction held 9 bases outside the gene matches. CDR3 length: 15 amino acids. Germline V gene data show CDR1 as SGHAT and CDR2 as FQNNGV. The CDR3 sequence: CASSAPDRGGTEAFF. The DNA for the CDR3 is TGTGCCAGCAGCGCGCCGGACAGGGGTGGTACTGAAGCTTTCTTT.

V usage is TRBV14 and J usage is TRBJ2-3; 9 bases match TRBD1. After removal of 8 bases from V and 4 bases from J, the junction contained 13 bases not matched to a gene. Germline V gives CDR1 SGHDN, CDR2 FVKESK. The CDR3 covers 16 residues. This CDR3 reads CASATRDRVPADTQYF. The DNA for the CDR3 is TGTGCCAGCGCGACCCGGGACAGGGTTCCGGCAGATACGCAGTATTTT.

The chain uses TRBV2 and TRBJ2-3, with D possibly matching TRBD1 (6 bases). CDR1 SNHLY and CDR2 FYNNEI come from the germline V gene. This CDR3 region has 13 residues. Trimming removed 8 bases at V and 0 bases at J, with 9 bases between. CDR3 DNA: TGTGCCAGCGGGACATACAGCACAGATACGCAGTATTTT. As protein: CASGTYSTDTQYF. The variable domain in full, completed from reference TRBV2 and TRBJ2-3, reads EPEVTQTPSHQVTQMGQEVILRCVPISNHLYFYWYRQILGQKVEFLVSFYNNEISEKSEIFDDQFSVERPDGSNFTLKIRSTKLEDSAMYFCASGTYSTDTQYFGPGTRLTVL.

The gene calls are TRBV5-4 and TRBJ2-1; the match to TRBD2 covers 13 bases. This CDR3 has 16 amino acids. CDR1 and CDR2 (germline): SGHNT, YYREEE (reference sequence). The V segment lost 4 bases and the J segment 9 bases; nucleotides outside the gene matches: 10. CDR3 sequence: CASSLFLTSGGTEQFF. The CDR3 nucleotides read TGTGCCAGCAGCCTCTTCTTGACTAGCGGGGGGACTGAGCAGTTCTTC.